The sequence of this TCR beta chain was determined in a study of blood T cell repertoires in COVID-19. The assay was immunoSEQ multiplex PCR, and TCRdb's table has in-frame clones only and misses some. There are tens of thousands of clones in the sample; around 82% occur only once, and approximately 27% lies in the top ten. Germline trimming cut 6 bases from V and 0 bases from J; bases unmatched to any gene: 6. Germline CDR1 reads ENHRY; CDR2 reads SYGVKD. This CDR3 region has 16 residues. The rearrangement joins TRBV10-3 to TRBJ2-2; TRBD2 aligns across 8 bases. Sequenced material: peripheral blood. The TCR comes from a human donor in a cohort sampled during active COVID-19. This CDR3 reads CAISGGATTNTGELFF. The CDR3 DNA reads as TGTGCCATCAGCGGGGGGGCCACTACGAACACCGGGGAGCTGTTTTTT.